Reported below is one TCR beta chain. Its antigen remains unidentified. The sample originates from a study of human T cells and chemical hapten exposure. Study-wide background: Application of 0.01% DPC to the upper back was done by patch test, with a reading at 6 days. General study results and limits: Donors had alopecia, so their immune response may differ from healthy people's.

Using its own MiXCR run on the RACE reads, TCRdb lists one record per CDR3 protein. The sample yields a few hundred thousand distinct CDR3 sequences, around 6% seen once. Germline loops: CDR1 MNHNY, CDR2 SVGAGI (reference sequence). V lost 6 bases and J 6 bases, leaving 12 bases between the germline ends. CDR3 length: 13 amino acids. The sample's time point: patch test 2, 6 weeks after DPC sensitization. The sample's treatment: therapeutic diphenylcyclopropenone sensitization with weekly scalp DPC. Donation of samples came from alopecia patients who were 18 to 70 years old and suitable for DPC. The starting material, unfractionated whole blood, was used for total RNA extraction.

The TCR originated in a woman between 18 and 29 years old with alopecia areata. Some clones in this sample may be carry-over from other donors' samples. V is TRBV6-6 and J is TRBJ2-1; the D gene could be TRBD1 or TRBD2 (5 bases each). Sequenced material: whole blood, taken in connection with sensitization to the hapten diphenylcyclopropenone (DPC). Here the CDR3 reads CASSRDARNEQFF. The CDR3 DNA follows: TGTGCCAGCAGCCGGGACGCCCGCAATGAGCAGTTCTTC.